This TCR beta chain was profiled in a study of shared clonotypes between healthy human individuals. Terminally differentiated effector memory CD45RA+ cells were excluded from the naive CD8 cells, which were CD45RO-negative and positively selected for CCR7. Participating donors were healthy, HIV-negative adults free of recent acute infections or vaccinations. Method: immunoSEQ multiplex PCR; TCRdb's copy keeps in-frame clones and lacks some. The table has about 600,000 clones, about 95% seen once. The sequence was obtained from a woman under 40 in good health. The sequenced material came from naive CD8+ T cells sorted from blood.

The CDR3 loop reads CASSSGLAGVQETQYF. The CDR3, as DNA: TGCGCCAGCAGCTCTGGACTAGCGGGAGTTCAGGAGACCCAGTACTTC. This chain joins TRBV5-1 and TRBJ2-5; TRBD2 agrees at 13 bases. V dropped 3 bases and J dropped 5; count of bases not matched to a gene: 7. CDR3 length equals 16 residues. From germline, CDR1 is SGHRS and CDR2 YFSETQ.